This T cell receptor (beta chain) was sequenced in a study of T cell clonotyping in hematopoietic cell transplantation. TCRdb's copy holds only in-frame clones and misses some; the assay was immunoSEQ multiplex PCR. The sample includes 6,000 or so clones, around 87% seen only once; the top ten take 4.5% to 7.5%. Blood collection times were about day -28 and days 30, 100, 180 posttransplant. Study-wide results and caveats: Higher Inverse Simpson Index values in graft donor and pretransplant recipient predicted broader posttransplant TCR diversity. Few recipient clonotypes overlapped donors; over 95% were de novo at given depth. After transplant, recipient diversity fell while pathologically expanded clonotypes grew through day 180.

With regard to this clone: Its antigen is still unknown.

The sample was peripheral blood mononuclear cells, taken 100 days after allogeneic stem cell transplant. This receptor was identified in a female patient between 35 and 55 years old who had an allogeneic stem cell transplant from a related donor, so the T cells may come from the graft donor. Some clones in this sample may be carry-over from other donors' samples.

DNA for the CDR3: TGTGCCTGGATAACAACAGGGTCTGGGAAGCAGTTCTTC. It translates to CAWITTGSGKQFF. The chain has TRBV30 and TRBJ2-1; a possible D gene is TRBD1 (6 bases). This CDR3 contains 13 residues. Germline loops: CDR1 GTSNPN, CDR2 SVGIG (reference sequence). V lost 4 bases to trimming and J lost 11 bases, with 18 bases between them.